A selection of T cell receptor beta chains follows, all from one sample in a study of blood T cell repertoires in COVID-19. Generated by immunoSEQ multiplex PCR, the TCRdb table keeps only in-frame clones and is missing some. The table includes 60,000 to 85,000 clones, about 91% detected once. The sequencing sample was made of peripheral blood. The receptors come from a man aged 35 to 55 with COVID-19, enrolled during active disease. CDR3s include the opening cysteine and the closing phenylalanine or tryptophan. The D gene is left open where the match is weak. Size is stated for part of the rows, as once, few or many counts, or as a class when the clone is expanded.

J: TRBJ2-2; size: -; D: TRBD1; V: TRBV5-1; DNA: TGCGCCAGCAGCTTGGGGGACAGGGAAGACACCGGGGAGCTGTTTTTT; CDR3: CASSLGDREDTGELFF
J: TRBJ1-1; size: -; D: -; V: TRBV6-1; DNA: TGTGCCAGCAGTGAAAAGGACCTCGCGGGGGCAGGCGATTTCTTT; CDR3: CASSEKDLAGAGDFF
J: TRBJ1-1; size: once; D: -; V: TRBV10-2; DNA: TGCGCCAGCAGGGTGCGGGGGGTAGGAGCTGAAGCTTTCTTT; CDR3: CASRVRGVGAEAFF
J: TRBJ2-7; size: few; D: -; V: TRBV4-1; DNA: TGCGCCAGCAGTCCAGGGACTCTAAAGGCCTACGAGCAGTACTTC; CDR3: CASSPGTLKAYEQYF
J: TRBJ1-5; size: -; D: -; V: TRBV6-5; DNA: TGTGCCAGCAGTTACCGGCGGGAGGCGAATCAGCCCCAGCATTTT; CDR3: CASSYRREANQPQHF
J: TRBJ1-2; size: -; D: -; V: TRBV27; DNA: TGTGCCAGCAGCGAAGGGAGACTCTATGGCTACACCTTC; CDR3: CASSEGRLYGYTF
J: TRBJ1-1; size: -; D: -; V: TRBV14; DNA: TGTGCCAGCAGCCCAATGGGGGCCGTCAGAAACACTGAAGCTTTCTTT; CDR3: CASSPMGAVRNTEAFF
J: TRBJ2-7; size: -; D: -; V: TRBV9; DNA: TGTGCCAGCAGCGGGGGAGAACAGGGGGCGGAGACTAGCGGCTACGAGCAGTACTTC; CDR3: CASSGGEQGAETSGYEQYF
J: TRBJ2-1; size: -; D: -; V: TRBV28; DNA: TGTGCCAGCAGTCCCCAGGGGCTGCGGGGGACTACAATGAAACAGTTCTTC; CDR3: CASSPQGLRGTTMKQFF
J: TRBJ2-7; size: -; D: TRBD2; V: TRBV19; DNA: TGTGCCAGTACCCTGGTACGACGGAGCGGGGGGGCCTTAGAAGAGCAGTACTTC; CDR3: CASTLVRRSGGALEEQYF